This TCR beta chain appears in the sequencing data of a study of shared clonotypes between healthy human individuals. As for the study in general: Per donor, three plates held CD4 naive cells, three held CD4 memory, two held CD8 naive and one held CD8 memory. Findings of the study overall: Several donors showed sharing of about 4.7% of naive CD4 clonotypes. The rarefaction results pointed to incomplete sorted-subset sequencing despite large depth.

Trimming took 4 bases from V and 2 from J, leaving 7 bases between them. The CDR3 covers 13 residues. The germline V gene encodes CDR1 SEHNR and CDR2 FQNEAQ (reference sequence). Of note for this clone: Antigen unknown.

Every one of the donors was a Caucasian adult that lived in Nashville, Tennessee. Sequencing used immunoSEQ multiplex PCR; TCRdb keeps in-frame clones, though not all of them. The data show some 680,000 clones, about three quarters seen once. The TCR was taken from a woman aged 25 to 39 in good health. The sample comprised memory CD4+ T cells sorted from blood. Documented subset: CD45RA-negative fraction. The chain has TRBV7-9 and TRBJ2-3; D is undetermined. The CDR3 is CASSYNPTDTQYF. The CDR3, as DNA: TGTGCCAGCAGCTATAACCCCACAGATACGCAGTATTTT.